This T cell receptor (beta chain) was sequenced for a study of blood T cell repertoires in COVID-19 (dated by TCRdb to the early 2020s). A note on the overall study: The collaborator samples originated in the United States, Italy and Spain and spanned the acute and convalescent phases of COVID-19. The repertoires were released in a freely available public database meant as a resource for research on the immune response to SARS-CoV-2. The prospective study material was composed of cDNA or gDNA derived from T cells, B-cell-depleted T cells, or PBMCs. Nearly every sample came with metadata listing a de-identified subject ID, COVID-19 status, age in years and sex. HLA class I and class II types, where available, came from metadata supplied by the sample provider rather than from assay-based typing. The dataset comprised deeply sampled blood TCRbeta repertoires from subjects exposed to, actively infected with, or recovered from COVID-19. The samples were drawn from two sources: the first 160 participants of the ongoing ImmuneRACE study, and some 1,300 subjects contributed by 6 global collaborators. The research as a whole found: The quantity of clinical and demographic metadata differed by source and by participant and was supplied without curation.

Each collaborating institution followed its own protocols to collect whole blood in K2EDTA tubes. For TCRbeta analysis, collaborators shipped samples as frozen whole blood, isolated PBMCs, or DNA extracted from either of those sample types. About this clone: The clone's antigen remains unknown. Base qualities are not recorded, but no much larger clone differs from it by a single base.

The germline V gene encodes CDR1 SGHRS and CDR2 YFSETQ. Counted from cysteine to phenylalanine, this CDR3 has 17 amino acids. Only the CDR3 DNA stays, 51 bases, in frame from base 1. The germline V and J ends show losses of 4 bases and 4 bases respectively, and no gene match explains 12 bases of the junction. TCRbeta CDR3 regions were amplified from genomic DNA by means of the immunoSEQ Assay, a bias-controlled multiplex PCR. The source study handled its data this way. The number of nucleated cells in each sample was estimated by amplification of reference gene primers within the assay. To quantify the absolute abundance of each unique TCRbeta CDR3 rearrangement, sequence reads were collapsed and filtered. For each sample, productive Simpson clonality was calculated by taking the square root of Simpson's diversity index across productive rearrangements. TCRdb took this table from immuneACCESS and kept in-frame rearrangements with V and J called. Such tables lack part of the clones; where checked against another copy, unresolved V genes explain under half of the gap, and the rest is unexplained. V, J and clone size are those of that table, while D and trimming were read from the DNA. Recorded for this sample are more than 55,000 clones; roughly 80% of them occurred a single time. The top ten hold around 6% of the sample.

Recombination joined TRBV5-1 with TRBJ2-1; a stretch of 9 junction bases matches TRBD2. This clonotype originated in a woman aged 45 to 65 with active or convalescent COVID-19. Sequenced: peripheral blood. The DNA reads TGCGCCAGCAGCCCAAATAGCGGGAGCGCCAGGTACAATGAGCAGTTCTTC. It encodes CASSPNSGSARYNEQFF.